This T cell receptor (beta chain) came from a study of blood T cell repertoires in COVID-19 (dated by TCRdb to the early 2020s). Regarding the study in general: Samples from collaborators originated in the United States, Italy and Spain and spanned both the acute and convalescent phases of COVID-19. Subjects who had been exposed to COVID-19, were actively infected with it, or had recovered from it provided the deeply sampled blood TCRbeta repertoires that made up the dataset. A freely available public database, intended as a resource for researchers studying the immune response to SARS-CoV-2, is where the repertoires were released. Where HLA class I and class II types were available, the types were taken from metadata supplied by the sample provider, not from assay-based typing. Samples were obtained from the ongoing ImmuneRACE study (first 160 participants) and from 950 to 1,500 subjects provided by 6 global collaborators. A de-identified subject ID, COVID-19 status, age in years and sex were almost always included in the sample metadata. The material from the prospective study consisted of cDNA or gDNA derived from T cells, B-cell-depleted T cells, or PBMCs. The investigation overall reported the following: The quantity of clinical and demographic metadata differed by source and by participant and was supplied without curation.

The collaborating institutions used their own protocols to collect whole blood in K2EDTA tubes. For TCRbeta analysis, collaborator samples were shipped as frozen whole blood, as isolated PBMCs, or as DNA extracted from either sample type. A note on this clone: Its binding antigen is unknown. No much larger clonotype is one base removed from it; base qualities were not supplied.

The immunoSEQ Assay, a bias-controlled multiplex PCR, was used to amplify TCRbeta CDR3 regions from genomic DNA. On the study's bioinformatics: The number of nucleated cells in each sample was estimated from the amplification of reference gene primers within the assay. To quantify the absolute abundance of each unique TCRbeta CDR3 rearrangement, sequence reads were collapsed and filtered. For each sample, productive Simpson clonality was calculated as the square root of Simpson's diversity index over productive rearrangements. The immuneACCESS repertoire file appears here via TCRdb, limited to in-frame rearrangements. These files lack a portion of the clones; in checked studies, under half of the deficit traces to unresolved V genes, and the cause of the others is not known. That table furnishes V, J and clone size, whereas the DNA furnished D and trimming. The sample yields tens of thousands of clones; about 91% were counted once. The ten biggest clones cover less than 2.5% of the sample.

The CDR3 runs 14 amino acids, cysteine and phenylalanine included. Only the CDR3 part of the read is kept: 42 bases, read in frame from the first base. Trimming accounts for 8 bases at V and 8 bases at J, while the number of junction bases matched to no gene is 10. The germline V gene supplies CDR1 MNHEY and CDR2 SVGAGI. The receptor was isolated from a human donor with active COVID-19. The donor label of this sample is uncertain. This receptor chain uses TRBV6-5 and TRBJ1-4; 8 bases in between match TRBD1. Sequenced input: peripheral blood. The DNA sequence is given as TGTGCCAGCGAGGACAGGGTTGATCGAGAAAAACTGTTTTTT. Its translation is CASEDRVDREKLFF.